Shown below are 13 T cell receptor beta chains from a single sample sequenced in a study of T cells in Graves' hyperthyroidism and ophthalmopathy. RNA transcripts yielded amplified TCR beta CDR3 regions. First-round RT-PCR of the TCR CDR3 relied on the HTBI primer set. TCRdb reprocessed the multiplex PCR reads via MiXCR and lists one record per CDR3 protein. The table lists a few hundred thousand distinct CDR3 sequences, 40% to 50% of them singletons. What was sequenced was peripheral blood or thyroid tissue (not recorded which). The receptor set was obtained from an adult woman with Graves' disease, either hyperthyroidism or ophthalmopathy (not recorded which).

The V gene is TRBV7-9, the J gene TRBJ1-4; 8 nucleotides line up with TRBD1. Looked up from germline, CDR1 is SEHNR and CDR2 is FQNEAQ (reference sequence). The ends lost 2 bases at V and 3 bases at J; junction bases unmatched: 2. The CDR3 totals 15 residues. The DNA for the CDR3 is TGTGCCAGCAGCTTACAGACAGGGGCTAATGAAAAACTGTTTTTT. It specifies CASSLQTGANEKLFF.

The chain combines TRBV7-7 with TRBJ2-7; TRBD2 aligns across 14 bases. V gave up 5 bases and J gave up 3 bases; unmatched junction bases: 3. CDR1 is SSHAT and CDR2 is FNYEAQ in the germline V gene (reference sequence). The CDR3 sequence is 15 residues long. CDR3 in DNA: TGTGCCAGCAGCCAAGGGACTAGCGGGGGCTACGAGCAGTACTTC. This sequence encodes CASSQGTSGGYEQYF.

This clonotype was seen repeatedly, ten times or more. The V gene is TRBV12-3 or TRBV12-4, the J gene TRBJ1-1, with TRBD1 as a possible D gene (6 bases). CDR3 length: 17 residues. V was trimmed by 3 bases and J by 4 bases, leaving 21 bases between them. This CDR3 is CASSFPSTGTVGTEAFF. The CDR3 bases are TGTGCCAGCAGTTTCCCCTCTACAGGGACTGTAGGCACTGAAGCTTTCTTT.

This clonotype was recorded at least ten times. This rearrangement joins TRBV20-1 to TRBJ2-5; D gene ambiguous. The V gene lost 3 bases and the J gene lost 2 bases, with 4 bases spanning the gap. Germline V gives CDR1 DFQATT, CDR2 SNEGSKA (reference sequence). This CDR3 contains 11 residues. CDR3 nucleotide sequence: TGCAGTGCTAGCCTGCAAGAGACCCAGTACTTC. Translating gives CSASLQETQYF.

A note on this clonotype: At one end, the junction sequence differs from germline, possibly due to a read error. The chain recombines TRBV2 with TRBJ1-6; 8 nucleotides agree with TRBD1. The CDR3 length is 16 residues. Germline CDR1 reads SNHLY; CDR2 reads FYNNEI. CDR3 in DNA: TGTGCCTGCAGTGCCCAGACAGGGGCGGGTAATTCACCCCTCCACTTT. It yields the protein CACSAQTGAGNSPLHF.

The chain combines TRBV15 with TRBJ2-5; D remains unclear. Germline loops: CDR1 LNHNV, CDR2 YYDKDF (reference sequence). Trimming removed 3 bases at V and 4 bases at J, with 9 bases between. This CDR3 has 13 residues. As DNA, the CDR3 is TGTGCCACCAGCAGGGCTTTTTTAGAGACCCAGTACTTC. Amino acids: CATSRAFLETQYF.

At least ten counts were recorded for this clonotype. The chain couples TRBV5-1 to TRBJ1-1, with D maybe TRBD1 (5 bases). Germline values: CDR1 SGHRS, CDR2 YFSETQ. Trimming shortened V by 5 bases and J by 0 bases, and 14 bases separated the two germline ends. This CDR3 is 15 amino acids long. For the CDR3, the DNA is TGCGCCAGCAGGGTCGGGGGAACCTTGAACACTGAAGCTTTCTTT. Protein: CASRVGGTLNTEAFF.

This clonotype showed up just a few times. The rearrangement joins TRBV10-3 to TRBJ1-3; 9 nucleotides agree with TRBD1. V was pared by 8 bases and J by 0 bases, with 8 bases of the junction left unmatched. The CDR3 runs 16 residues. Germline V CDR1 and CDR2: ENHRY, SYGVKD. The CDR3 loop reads CAIRDRERSSGNTIYF. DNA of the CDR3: TGTGCCATCCGGGACAGGGAAAGGAGCTCTGGAAACACCATATATTTT.

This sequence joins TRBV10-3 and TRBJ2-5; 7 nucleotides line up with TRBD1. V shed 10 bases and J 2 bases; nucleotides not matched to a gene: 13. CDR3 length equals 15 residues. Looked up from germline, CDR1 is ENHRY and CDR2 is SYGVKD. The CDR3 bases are TGTGCCAGCAAAAGACAGGGCCGATGGCAAGAGACCCAGTACTTC. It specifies CASKRQGRWQETQYF.

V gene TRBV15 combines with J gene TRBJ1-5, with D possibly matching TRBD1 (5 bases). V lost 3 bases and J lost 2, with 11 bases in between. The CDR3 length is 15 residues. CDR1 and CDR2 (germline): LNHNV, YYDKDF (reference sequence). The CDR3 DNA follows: TGTGCCACCAGCAGTTACGTGGGGGGCAATCAGCCCCAGCATTTT. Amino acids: CATSSYVGGNQPQHF.

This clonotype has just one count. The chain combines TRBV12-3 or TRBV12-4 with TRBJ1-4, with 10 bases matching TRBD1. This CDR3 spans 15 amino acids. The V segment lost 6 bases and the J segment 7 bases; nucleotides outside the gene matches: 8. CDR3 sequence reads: CASRGRQGAGEKLFF. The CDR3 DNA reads TGTGCCAGCAGGGGGAGACAGGGGGCGGGTGAAAAACTGTTTTTT.

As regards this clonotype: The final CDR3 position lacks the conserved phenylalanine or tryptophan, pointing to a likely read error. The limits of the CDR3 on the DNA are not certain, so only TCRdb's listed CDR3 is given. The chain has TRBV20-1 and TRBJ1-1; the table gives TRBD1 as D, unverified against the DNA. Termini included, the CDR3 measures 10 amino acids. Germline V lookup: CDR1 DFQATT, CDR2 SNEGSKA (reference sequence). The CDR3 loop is CSAIGTGDFS.

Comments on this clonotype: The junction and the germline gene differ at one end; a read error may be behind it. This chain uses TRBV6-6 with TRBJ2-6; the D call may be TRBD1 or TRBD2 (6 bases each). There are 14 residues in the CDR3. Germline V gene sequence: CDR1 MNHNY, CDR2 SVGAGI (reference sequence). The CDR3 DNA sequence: TGTGCCAGCAGGGACCGCGGAGGGGGCAACGTCCTGACTTTC. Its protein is CASRDRGGGNVLTF.